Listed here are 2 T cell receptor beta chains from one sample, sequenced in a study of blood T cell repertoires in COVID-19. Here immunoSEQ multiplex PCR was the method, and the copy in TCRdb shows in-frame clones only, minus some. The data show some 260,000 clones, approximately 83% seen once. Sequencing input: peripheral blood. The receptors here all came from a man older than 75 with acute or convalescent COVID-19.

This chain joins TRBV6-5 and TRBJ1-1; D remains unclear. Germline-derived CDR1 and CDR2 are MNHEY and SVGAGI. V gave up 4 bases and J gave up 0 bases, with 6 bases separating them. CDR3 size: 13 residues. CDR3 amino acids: CASSFQVNTEAFF. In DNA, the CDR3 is TGTGCCAGCAGTTTCCAGGTGAACACTGAAGCTTTCTTT.

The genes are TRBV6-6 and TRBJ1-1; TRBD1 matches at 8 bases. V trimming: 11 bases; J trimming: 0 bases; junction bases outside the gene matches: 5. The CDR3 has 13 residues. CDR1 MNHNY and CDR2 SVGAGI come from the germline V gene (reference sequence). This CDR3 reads CAHRGGLNTEAFF. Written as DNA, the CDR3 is TGTGCCCACAGGGGGGGATTGAACACTGAAGCTTTCTTT.